The 24 T cell receptor beta chains in this list originate from one sample, sequenced in a study of blood T cell repertoires in COVID-19. Measured with immunoSEQ multiplex PCR; TCRdb has only the in-frame clones, and not every one. The sample lists nearly 95,000 clones, approximately 79% seen once, with 3.5% to 4% in the top ten. The sample comprised peripheral blood. Source of these receptors: a man in his 70s with COVID-19, enrolled during active disease.

The rearrangement links TRBV7-9 to TRBJ2-7; possibly TRBD2 for D (7 bases). With 1 base removed from V and 2 bases from J, the gap between germline ends came to 24 bases. This CDR3 is 19 amino acids long. Looked up from germline, CDR1 is SEHNR and CDR2 is FQNEAQ (reference sequence). CDR3 residues: CASSLGGGGRLATTYEQYF. The CDR3 DNA sequence: TGTGCCAGCAGCTTAGGAGGTGGGGGGCGACTAGCAACCACCTACGAGCAGTACTTC.

This clone was seen many times. CDR3 coding DNA: TGTGCCAGCTCCGTGAGTGGGGCGTACAACGAGCAGTACTTC. This translates into CASSVSGAYNEQYF. V gene TRBV5-4 combines with J gene TRBJ2-7; a weak D match, TRBD1 (5 bases). V lost 7 bases, J lost 5 bases, and 19 bases lay in between. Germline lookup yields CDR1 SGHNT and CDR2 YYREEE (reference sequence). The CDR3 runs to 14 residues.

The J gene is TRBJ2-3, the V gene TRBV4-1; D is undetermined. The CDR3 length is 15 residues. The V end lost 0 bases, the J end lost 0 bases, and 7 bases lay between the germline ends. Per germline, CDR1 MGHRA and CDR2 YSYEKL. CDR3 sequence reads: CASSQDRRSTDTQYF. CDR3 in DNA: TGCGCCAGCAGCCAAGATAGAAGAAGCACAGATACGCAGTATTTT.

This clone was counted only a few times. J is TRBJ2-2 and V is TRBV11-2, with 10 bases identical to TRBD1. Losses at the gene ends were 5 bases for V and 4 bases for J; bases not matched to a gene: 4. The germline CDR1 and CDR2 sequences are SGHAT and FQNNGV. CDR3 size: 15 residues. CDR3 residues: CASSPGTGVTGELFF. CDR3 nucleotides: TGTGCCAGCAGCCCAGGGACAGGGGTCACCGGGGAGCTGTTTTTT.

The chain has TRBV19 and TRBJ1-5, with 10 bases aligning to TRBD1. The CDR3 totals 15 residues. Trimming removed 5 bases from V and 5 bases from J; junction bases left unmatched: 6. In germline, CDR1 is LNHDA, CDR2 SQIVND (reference sequence). The CDR3 loop is CASSRGQGVDQPQHF. In DNA form, the CDR3 reads TGTGCCAGTAGTCGAGGACAGGGGGTCGATCAGCCCCAGCATTTT.

V is TRBV11-1 and J is TRBJ2-3, with 9 positions matching TRBD2. CDR1 and CDR2 from the germline V gene are SGHAT and FQDESV (reference sequence). Trimming at V came to 4 bases and at J to 6 bases, leaving 11 bases not matched to a gene. There are 16 residues in the CDR3. CDR3 sequence: CASSSRGSGRSDTQYF. CDR3 bases: TGTGCCAGCAGCTCCCGGGGTAGCGGGAGATCGGATACGCAGTATTTT. Full variable domain (outside the CDR3, taken from reference TRBV11-1 and TRBJ2-3): EAEVAQSPRYKITEKSQAVAFWCDPISGHATLYWYRQILGQGPELLVQFQDESVVDDSQLPKDRFSAERLKGVDSTLKIQPAELGDSAMYLCASSSRGSGRSDTQYFGPGTRLTVL.

The V gene is TRBV9, the J gene TRBJ2-1; D might be TRBD2 (6 bases). V gave up 3 bases and J gave up 3 bases, with 22 bases separating them. CDR3 length equals 18 residues. CDR1 and CDR2 from the germline V gene are SGDLS and YYNGEE. The CDR3 region is CASSARPKSAGNYNEQFF. The CDR3 DNA follows: TGTGCCAGCAGCGCCAGGCCCAAGTCAGCGGGCAACTACAATGAGCAGTTCTTC.

This clone was found a few times. This sequence joins TRBV7-9 and TRBJ2-7; possibly TRBD2 for D (5 bases). Per germline, CDR1 SEHNR and CDR2 FQNEAQ (reference sequence). Trimming took off 1 base at V and 4 bases at J, with 14 bases between the two ends. The CDR3 covers 15 residues. CDR3 coding DNA: TGTGCCAGCAGCTTAGGAATAGCGTCCCCTTACGAGCAGTACTTC. This gives the protein CASSLGIASPYEQYF.

This clone has a count of ten or more. This chain joins TRBV24-1 and TRBJ2-1, with D hard to call. Trimming pared 4 bases from V and 1 base from J, leaving 7 bases between. CDR1 and CDR2 (germline): KGHDR, SFDVKD. The CDR3 spans 14 residues. CDR3 residues: CATSDVVSYNEQFF. CDR3 sequence (DNA): TGTGCCACCAGTGACGTAGTTTCCTACAATGAGCAGTTCTTC.

The CDR3 loop is CASSQEWTGSYEQYF. The CDR3 DNA reads as TGCGCCAGCAGCCAAGAGTGGACAGGGTCCTACGAGCAGTACTTC. The J gene is TRBJ2-7, the V gene TRBV4-1; 8 nucleotides agree with TRBD1. The CDR3 sequence is 15 residues long. Germline V gene data show CDR1 as MGHRA and CDR2 as YSYEKL. Unmatched junction bases numbered 2, after V lost 0 bases and J lost 1 base.

This rearrangement joins TRBV5-4 to TRBJ2-3; TRBD2 aligns across 7 bases. Unmatched junction bases numbered 8, after V lost 4 bases and J lost 0 bases. Germline-derived CDR1 and CDR2 are SGHNT and YYREEE (reference sequence). The CDR3 has 16 amino acids. The CDR3 region is CASSPRSGISTDTQYF. Written as DNA, the CDR3 is TGTGCCAGCAGCCCCCGCAGCGGGATTAGCACAGATACGCAGTATTTT.

The V call is TRBV4-2, the J call TRBJ2-1, with TRBD2 matching over 10 bases. CDR1 LGHNA and CDR2 YNFKEQ come from the germline V gene. V lost 5 bases and J lost 8; bases outside the gene matches: 6. CDR3 size: 14 residues. The CDR3, as DNA: TGTGCCAGCAGCTCCGGGACTAGCGTCTATGAGCAGTTCTTC. Amino acids: CASSSGTSVYEQFF.

J is TRBJ2-3 and V is TRBV2; D might be TRBD1 (6 bases). From germline, CDR1 is SNHLY and CDR2 FYNNEI. The V gene lost 5 bases and the J gene lost 1 base, with 13 bases spanning the gap. The CDR3 covers 15 residues. The CDR3 loop reads CASSLQGMGTDTQYF. Written as DNA, the CDR3 is TGTGCCAGCAGTCTACAGGGTATGGGCACAGATACGCAGTATTTT.

The genes are TRBV28 and TRBJ1-1; no reliable D call. The V gene's germline CDR1 is MDHEN and CDR2 SYDVKM. The CDR3 sequence is 12 residues long. V was clipped by 8 bases and J by 5 bases, with 12 bases between them. The CDR3 region is CASGLRGTEAFF. CDR3 nucleotides: TGTGCCAGCGGACTACGTGGGACTGAAGCTTTCTTT.

V is TRBV5-1 and J is TRBJ1-4, with D possibly TRBD1 on 5 matching bases. The length of the CDR3 is 15 residues. Germline V lookup: CDR1 SGHRS, CDR2 YFSETQ. The V and J ends lost 4 bases and 1 base respectively, with 11 bases between them. This CDR3 reads CASSRGSVTNEKLFF. The CDR3 region has the DNA TGCGCCAGCAGCAGGGGTAGTGTAACTAATGAAAAACTGTTTTTT.

The CDR3 is CASSPGTSESDTQYF. CDR3 nucleotide sequence: TGCGCCAGCAGCCCCGGGACTAGCGAGTCGGATACGCAGTATTTT. The J gene is TRBJ2-3, the V gene TRBV5-1; 10 bases fit TRBD2. The junction had 8 bases not matched to a gene; V was cut back by 4 bases and J by 6 bases. Germline V gives CDR1 SGHRS, CDR2 YFSETQ. This CDR3 region has 15 residues.

This clone was counted once. The chain combines TRBV19 with TRBJ2-1; 11 bases match TRBD2. CDR1 LNHDA and CDR2 SQIVND come from the germline V gene (reference sequence). The junction had 14 bases not matched to a gene; V was cut back by 7 bases and J by 6 bases. The CDR3 runs to 17 residues. The CDR3 spells CASKLRGSGRGINEQFF. In DNA form, the CDR3 reads TGTGCCAGTAAGCTCCGGGGTAGCGGGAGGGGGATCAATGAGCAGTTCTTC.

The rearrangement links TRBV29-1 to TRBJ1-4; the match to TRBD1 covers 9 bases. With 3 bases clipped from V and 7 bases from J, the junction kept 6 bases outside the gene matches. The V gene's germline CDR1 is SQVTM and CDR2 ANQGSEA. The CDR3 runs 14 residues. CDR3 coding DNA: TGCAGCGTTGAGACAGGGGGTGGGAGTGAAAAACTGTTTTTT. The encoded protein is CSVETGGGSEKLFF.

The CDR3 coding sequence is TGTGCCAGCAGCTTGGGAGACCCCGTCCGGGACGAGCAGTACTTC. As protein: CASSLGDPVRDEQYF. The chain employs TRBV5-5 and TRBJ2-7; no definite D call. This CDR3 spans 15 amino acids. V was shortened by 0 bases and J by 5 bases, with 15 bases between the two germline ends. Germline V gene sequence: CDR1 SGHKS, CDR2 YYEKEE (reference sequence).

This rearrangement joins TRBV5-1 to TRBJ2-3; D uncertain. Germline CDR1 SGHRS, CDR2 YFSETQ. Trimming left V 0 bases short and J 4 bases short, with 6 bases between. The CDR3 has 13 residues. The CDR3 here is CASSLAVSDTQYF. The CDR3 DNA sequence: TGCGCCAGCAGCTTGGCCGTCTCAGATACGCAGTATTTT.

The CDR3, as DNA: TGTGCCAGCAGCCTACAACAGGGCTATGAGCAGTTCTTC. Amino acid sequence: CASSLQQGYEQFF. The V and J genes are TRBV11-3 and TRBJ2-1; D is perhaps TRBD1 (6 bases). Trimming took 5 bases from V and 8 from J, leaving 13 bases between them. Germline CDR1 SGHNT, CDR2 YENEEA. This CDR3 is 13 amino acids long.

The chain carries TRBV7-2 and TRBJ2-7; 8 bases map to TRBD1. This CDR3 comprises 15 residues. The V gene's germline CDR1 is SGHTA and CDR2 FQGNSA. Unmatched junction bases numbered 5, after V lost 2 bases and J lost 2 bases. As DNA, the CDR3 is TGTGCCAGCAGCTTAATCGGGACAGGACCCTACGAGCAGTACTTC. This encodes CASSLIGTGPYEQYF.

This clone occurred a few times. The gene calls are TRBV5-1 and TRBJ2-7, with 11 bases lining up with TRBD2. V lost 4 bases, J lost 4 bases, and 13 bases stayed unmatched. This CDR3 has 17 amino acids. Germline V gives CDR1 SGHRS, CDR2 YFSETQ. This CDR3 reads CASSANPLLAGVYEQYF. The CDR3 bases are TGCGCCAGCAGCGCCAATCCGCTACTAGCGGGAGTGTACGAGCAGTACTTC.

The chain joins TRBV7-8 to TRBJ2-3; a possible D gene is TRBD2 (6 bases). Germline V gene lookup returns CDR1 SGHVS and CDR2 FQNEAQ. The V gene lost 1 base and the J gene lost 2 bases, with 19 bases spanning the gap. The CDR3 covers 18 residues. The CDR3 loop reads CASSLGGTPTYLTDTQYF. CDR3 nucleotides: TGTGCCAGCAGCTTAGGGGGGACTCCGACCTATCTCACAGATACGCAGTATTTT.